This T cell receptor beta chain was obtained from a study of chemoradiotherapy in HPV16-positive cancers. Germline-derived CDR1 and CDR2 are SGHRS and YFSETQ. CDR3 length equals 15 residues. V lost 5 bases and J lost 4; bases outside the gene matches: 9. In the case of this clone: Its antigen remains unknown.

Study-wide results and limits: Non-HPV-specific T cells did not expand in tumors during treatment, whereas candidate HPV-specific clones and E7-related motifs did.

Generated by immunoSEQ multiplex PCR, the TCRdb table keeps only in-frame clones and is missing some. The sample yields 2,300 or so clones, over 75% seen once. The receptor was isolated from a human donor with HPV-associated anogenital cancer. The rearrangement links TRBV5-1 to TRBJ1-2; 9 bases map to TRBD1. The specimen comprised tumor tissue, sampled from a patient who underwent chemoradiotherapy. The CDR3 spells CASREGQGGGYGYTF. CDR3 in DNA: TGCGCCAGCAGGGAGGGACAGGGTGGCGGCTATGGCTACACCTTC.